One and the same sample provided the 6 T cell receptor beta chains below, sequenced in a study of blood T cells in healthy people across ages. The use of a sample-barcoded 5' primer and a J-beta primer mix characterized a second PCR of roughly 6 to 11 cycles. Via MiXCR, TCRdb re-called the 5' RACE reads, giving one row per CDR3 protein. Of about 780,000 distinct CDR3 sequences in the sample, more than 35% were seen once. Sample: blood. These receptors were taken from an elderly man in good health.

This clonotype was seen only a few times. The chain recombines TRBV7-2 with TRBJ2-2, with D perhaps being TRBD1 or TRBD2 (6 bases each). The CDR3 spans 17 residues. Germline values: CDR1 SGHTA, CDR2 FQGNSA. V shed 5 bases and J shed 0 bases, with 16 bases lying between them. The CDR3 spells CASSPRAGGSNTGELFF. CDR3 coding DNA: TGTGCCAGCAGCCCCCGAGCCGGGGGCTCGAACACCGGGGAGCTGTTTTTT.

In this sample, this clonotype turned up a few times. The gene calls are TRBV7-2 and TRBJ2-2; D is uncertain. This CDR3 is built from 12 residues. The V and J ends lost 11 bases and 2 bases respectively, with 9 bases between them. Germline CDR1 and CDR2: SGHTA and FQGNSA. The CDR3 sequence is CAAGLNTGELFF. In DNA, the CDR3 is TGTGCCGCTGGCCTTAACACCGGGGAGCTGTTTTTT.

This clonotype was recorded a few times. This chain links TRBV20-1 with TRBJ2-4, with D perhaps being TRBD1 or TRBD2 (5 bases each). The J call is in doubt because the DNA end fits TRBJ2-5 better. Germline CDR1 and CDR2: DFQATT and SNEGSKA (reference sequence). The CDR3 is 15 amino acids. CDR3 nucleotide sequence: TGCAGTGCTCCCCGACGGGACGTCATTCAAGAGACCCAGTACTTC. Its protein is CSAPRRDVIQETQYF.

The chain carries TRBV5-1 and TRBJ2-7, with TRBD2 identical over 13 bases. The CDR3 has 15 amino acids. The V gene end was trimmed by 7 bases and the J gene end by 1 base; junction bases not matched to a gene: 5. CDR1 is SGHRS, CDR2 YFSETQ, per germline. The CDR3 loop is CASRGTSGTSYEQYF. CDR3 bases: TGCGCCAGCCGGGGGACTAGCGGGACTTCCTACGAGCAGTACTTC. Using reference TRBV5-1 and TRBJ2-7 for the parts outside the CDR3, the full variable domain is KAGVTQTPRYLIKTRGQQVTLSCSPISGHRSVSWYQQTPGQGLQFLFEYFSETQRNKGNFPGRFSGRQFSNSRSEMNVSTLELGDSALYLCASRGTSGTSYEQYFGPGTRLTVT.

The V and J genes are TRBV9 and TRBJ1-2, with TRBD1 matching over 7 bases. In germline, CDR1 is SGDLS, CDR2 YYNGEE. The CDR3 contains 15 residues. The junction had 10 bases not matched to a gene; V was cut back by 3 bases and J by 5 bases. CDR3 in DNA: TGTGCCAGCAGCGGAGAAGGGGGCAGAACTTATGGCTACACCTTC. Translation: CASSGEGGRTYGYTF.

V and J are TRBV20-1 and TRBJ1-1, with D possibly being TRBD1 (6 bases). Germline CDR1 reads DFQATT; CDR2 reads SNEGSKA (reference sequence). The V end was cut by 3 bases, the J end by 5 bases, with 19 bases between. This CDR3 has 15 residues. DNA for the CDR3: TGCAGTGCTAGGCCCCTGACAGGTCATAGGACTGAAGCTTTCTTT. Translated: CSARPLTGHRTEAFF.